This note documents a single TCR beta chain sequence. The antigen remains undetermined. This entry belongs to a study of STAT5B mutations in CD4+ large granular lymphocyte leukemia. Study-level points and caveats: Compared with healthy controls (2/35), patient top clones favored TRBV06 (8/27). Patient CD4-sorted repertoires stayed more clonal than healthy ones after leukemic-clone removal.

Authors' processing steps: Productive clonotypes were detectable down to 2.59 x 10-5 frequency. The method was immunoSEQ multiplex PCR; TCRdb's version includes in-frame clones alone and lacks a portion of them. V, J and clone size were drawn from that table, and D and trimming were deduced from the DNA. The top ten hold approximately 0.5% of the sample, which has about 36,000 clones, around 80% seen once. The CDR3 is made up of 14 amino acids. Per germline, CDR1 SEHNR and CDR2 FQNEAQ (reference sequence). Trimming pared 4 bases from V and 0 bases from J, leaving 7 bases between. This chain joins TRBV7-9 and TRBJ2-4; no reliable D call. What was sequenced was CD4+ T cells from blood buffy coats. The receptor's source is a human donor in good health. The CDR3 DNA reads as TGTGCCAGCAGCTACTCACTAGCCAAAAACATTCAGTACTTC. This translates into CASSYSLAKNIQYF. Complete variable domain (other parts from reference TRBV7-9 and TRBJ2-4): DTGVSQNPRHKITKRGQNVTFRCDPISEHNRLYWYRQTLGQGPEFLTYFQNEAQLEKSRLLSDRFSAERPKGSFSTLEIQRTEQGDSAMYLCASSYSLAKNIQYFGAGTRLSVL.